Listed below are T cell receptor beta chains from one sample, sequenced in a study of cytomegalovirus exposure and HLA in healthy donors. Repertoires were generated with immunoSEQ multiplex PCR, while TCRdb's copy carries only in-frame clones and drops some. The sample includes 150,000 to 180,000 clones, approximately 80% of them seen just once. Specimen: PBMCs. These receptors all come from a woman between 40 and 50 years old in good health and CMV-seropositive. CDR3s include the opening cysteine and the closing phenylalanine or tryptophan. A D gene is named only where the DNA matches it firmly. Only part of the rows carry a size: once, few, many, or a class if the clone is expanded.

size: few
V: TRBV5-4
J: TRBJ2-7
D: TRBD2
CDR3: CASSPSGFKYEQYF
DNA: TGTGCCAGCAGCCCTAGCGGGTTTAAATACGAGCAGTACTTC

size: .
V: TRBV7-9
J: TRBJ2-7
D: .
CDR3: CASSFGDTEQYF
DNA: TGTGCCAGCAGCTTTGGAGATACCGAGCAGTACTTC

size: .
V: TRBV27
J: TRBJ2-1
D: TRBD1
CDR3: CASSLRQGGRDNEQFF
DNA: TGTGCCAGCAGTTTACGACAGGGGGGACGGGACAATGAGCAGTTCTTC

size: once
V: TRBV7-9
J: TRBJ1-4
D: .
CDR3: CASSPTGNRGPKGLFF
DNA: TGTGCCAGCAGCCCTACAGGGAATCGGGGACCAAAGGGACTGTTTTTT

size: .
V: TRBV6-5
J: TRBJ1-1
D: .
CDR3: CASGRVMNTEAFF
DNA: TGTGCCAGCGGCAGGGTTATGAACACTGAAGCTTTCTTT

size: .
V: TRBV6-1
J: TRBJ2-7
D: TRBD2
CDR3: CASSGASGSPDEQYF
DNA: TGTGCCAGCAGTGGGGCTAGCGGGAGCCCCGACGAGCAGTACTTC

size: .
V: TRBV5-1
J: TRBJ2-3
D: .
CDR3: CASSLTGGIDTQYF
DNA: TGCGCCAGCAGCTTGACTGGGGGCATAGATACGCAGTATTTT

size: .
V: TRBV4-2
J: TRBJ1-4
D: TRBD1
CDR3: CASSQDPGQYNEKLFF
DNA: TGTGCCAGCAGCCAAGATCCGGGACAGTATAATGAAAAACTGTTTTTT

size: .
V: TRBV5-1
J: TRBJ1-1
D: TRBD1
CDR3: CASSSIQSRGRGTEAFF
DNA: TGCGCCAGCAGCTCGATCCAGAGCAGGGGGCGAGGGACTGAAGCTTTCTTT

size: .
V: TRBV5-1
J: TRBJ1-1
D: TRBD1
CDR3: CASSATGPVNTEAFF
DNA: TGCGCCAGCAGCGCGACAGGGCCGGTGAACACTGAAGCTTTCTTT

size: .
V: TRBV15
J: TRBJ2-5
D: TRBD1
CDR3: CATSRDRQGWGQETQYF
DNA: TGTGCCACCAGCAGAGATCGACAGGGATGGGGGCAAGAGACCCAGTACTTC

size: .
V: TRBV5-1
J: TRBJ1-6
D: .
CDR3: CASSLANNSPLHF
DNA: TGCGCCAGCAGCTTGGCCAATAATTCACCCCTCCACTTT

size: few
V: TRBV7-2
J: TRBJ2-1
D: TRBD2
CDR3: CASSLAGTSGDNEQFF
DNA: TGTGCCAGCAGCTTAGCTGGGACTAGCGGGGACAATGAGCAGTTCTTC

size: .
V: TRBV6-1
J: TRBJ1-1
D: .
CDR3: CASSGRTKRGNTEAFF
DNA: TGTGCCAGCAGTGGAAGAACAAAACGGGGGAACACTGAAGCTTTCTTT

size: once
V: TRBV7-9
J: TRBJ1-1
D: .
CDR3: CASSPRTSLDTEAFF
DNA: TGTGCCAGCAGCCCCCGGACAAGCTTGGACACTGAAGCTTTCTTT

size: .
V: TRBV10-3
J: TRBJ2-1
D: TRBD1
CDR3: CAISEKELTGTGGGEQFF
DNA: TGTGCCATCAGTGAGAAGGAGTTAACCGGGACAGGGGGCGGTGAGCAGTTCTTC

size: .
V: TRBV13
J: TRBJ2-3
D: TRBD2
CDR3: CASSLLAGEVTQYF
DNA: TGTGCCAGCAGTTTACTAGCGGGCGAGGTTACGCAGTATTTT

size: .
V: TRBV28
J: TRBJ2-7
D: .
CDR3: CASSGTPRGSYEQYF
DNA: TGTGCCAGCAGTGGGACTCCACGAGGCTCCTACGAGCAGTACTTC

size: .
V: TRBV29-1
J: TRBJ2-4
D: TRBD1
CDR3: CSVSLVGQGKNIQYF
DNA: TGCAGCGTTTCTCTCGTCGGACAGGGGAAAAACATTCAGTACTTC

size: .
V: TRBV12-5
J: TRBJ2-1
D: .
CDR3: CASGTSGYNEQFF
DNA: TGTGCTAGTGGTACCAGCGGATACAATGAGCAGTTCTTC